Listed below are T cell receptor beta chains from one sample, sequenced in a study of T-cell memory formation after mild COVID-19. TCRdb reprocessed the 5' RACE reads with MiXCR, giving one entry per CDR3 protein. The repertoire includes about 340,000 distinct CDR3 sequences, over 10% of them detected once, and about a fifth sits in the top ten. The specimen sequenced was PBMCs or a T cell subset sorted from them (not recorded which). These receptors all stem from a man in his late teens or twenties who had mild COVID-19 (a few samples of this study predate the infection). Cell type and time point are not known. CDR3s include the opening cysteine and the closing phenylalanine or tryptophan. Fields, in order: V gene, clone size, CDR3 length, J gene, D gene, CDR3 protein, CDR3 DNA. A D gene is named only where the DNA matches it firmly. Clone size is given for some rows only: seen once, a few or many times, or a class if the clone is expanded.

TRBV11-2	NA	13	TRBJ2-3	NA	CASSPLSADTQYF	TGTGCCAGCAGCCCACTCAGCGCAGATACGCAGTATTTT
TRBV5-1	NA	16	TRBJ2-3	TRBD2	CASSLAPASGGETQYF	TGCGCCAGCAGCTTGGCCCCGGCTAGCGGGGGAGAAACGCAGTATTTT
TRBV7-8	few	15	TRBJ1-2	NA	CASSPPATGLYGYTF	TGTGCCAGCAGCCCTCCTGCGACAGGACTCTATGGCTACACCTTC
TRBV7-9	many	12	TRBJ2-1	NA	CASTRTGNEQFF	TGTGCCAGCACCAGAACTGGAAATGAGCAGTTCTTC
TRBV20-1	NA	14	TRBJ2-7	NA	CSARSAGKSYEQYF	TGCAGTGCTAGGTCGGCAGGGAAGTCCTACGAGCAGTACTTC
TRBV7-2	few	14	TRBJ1-1	NA	CASSSGIPNTEAFF	TGTGCCAGCAGCTCTGGGATCCCGAACACTGAAGCTTTCTTT
TRBV4-1	few	17	TRBJ2-7	TRBD2	CASSHPRAGGTSYEQYF	TGCGCCAGCAGCCATCCTAGAGCGGGGGGGACATCCTACGAGCAGTACTTC
TRBV7-3	NA	15	TRBJ2-3	TRBD1	CASSQRAGGKDTQYF	TGTGCCAGCAGCCAGAGGGCAGGGGGCAAGGATACGCAGTATTTT
TRBV25-1	NA	17	TRBJ2-2	NA	CASSGSSYGTHTGELFF	TGTGCCAGCAGTGGGAGTAGCTACGGGACTCACACCGGGGAGCTGTTTTTT
TRBV7-2	NA	15	TRBJ2-3	NA	CASSFPGGVTDTQYF	TGTGCCAGCAGCTTTCCTGGAGGGGTCACAGATACGCAGTATTTT
TRBV5-1	few	13	TRBJ1-2	NA	CASSLDRSLGYTF	TGCGCCAGCAGCTTGGACAGGTCCCTTGGCTACACCTTC
TRBV20-1	NA	15	TRBJ1-1	TRBD1	CSASRQGYGNTEAFF	TGCAGTGCGTCCAGACAGGGGTACGGGAACACTGAAGCTTTCTTT
TRBV4-3	few	15	TRBJ2-1	TRBD1	CASSPSRGQYNEQFF	TGCGCCAGCAGCCCAAGTCGGGGACAGTACAATGAGCAGTTCTTC
TRBV20-1	few	13	TRBJ2-5	NA	CSASLQGRETQYF	TGCAGTGCTTCTTTACAGGGGAGGGAGACCCAGTACTTC
TRBV5-1	NA	12	TRBJ2-2	NA	CASRHSDGELFF	TGCGCCAGCAGACACTCTGACGGGGAGCTGTTTTTT
TRBV30	NA	11	TRBJ2-3	NA	CAWRDTDTQYF	TGTGCCTGGAGGGACACAGATACGCAGTATTTT
TRBV19	NA	14	TRBJ2-1	NA	CASKGPGSYNEQFF	TGTGCCAGTAAAGGGCCTGGCAGCTACAATGAGCAGTTCTTC
TRBV10-3	NA	14	TRBJ1-5	TRBD1	CAISEGGPNQPQHF	TGTGCCATCAGTGAAGGGGGCCCCAATCAGCCCCAGCATTTT
TRBV27	medium-sized	17	TRBJ2-2	TRBD2	CASSLLIAGGQGGELFF	TGTGCCAGCAGTTTACTTATAGCGGGGGGGCAAGGCGGGGAGCTGTTTTTT
TRBV5-1	NA	15	TRBJ1-1	NA	CASKYLSLGNTEAFF	TGCGCCAGCAAATACCTTTCTCTAGGTAACACTGAAGCTTTCTTT
TRBV24-1	many	18	TRBJ2-3	TRBD1	CATSNRDRGHEGTDTQYF	TGTGCCACCAGTAACCGGGACAGGGGGCATGAAGGAACAGATACGCAGTATTTT
TRBV5-1	few	15	TRBJ2-3	TRBD1	CASSADRALTDTQYF	TGCGCCAGCAGCGCCGACAGGGCCCTCACAGATACGCAGTATTTT
TRBV6-4	few	16	TRBJ2-3	NA	CASSEQDSRVTDTQYF	TGTGCCAGCAGTGAACAGGATAGTAGGGTCACAGATACGCAGTATTTT
TRBV29-1	NA	13	TRBJ2-4	NA	CSVFARTGNIQYF	TGCAGCGTTTTCGCGAGAACTGGAAACATTCAGTACTTC
TRBV12-3/TRBV12-4	few	13	TRBJ2-2	TRBD2	CATREGHTGELFF	TGTGCCACCCGGGAGGGTCACACCGGGGAGCTGTTTTTT
TRBV7-9	NA	11	TRBJ2-5	NA	CASSLEGGQYF	TGTGCCAGCAGCTTAGAAGGGGGCCAGTACTTC
TRBV20-1	NA	13	TRBJ2-5	NA	CSASGGRVETQYF	TGCAGTGCTAGCGGGGGCAGGGTAGAGACCCAGTACTTC
TRBV7-2	NA	14	TRBJ2-3	NA	CASSLGMSAAAQYF	TGTGCCAGCAGCTTAGGGATGTCAGCGGCTGCGCAGTATTTT
TRBV4-3	few	13	TRBJ2-5	NA	CASSYEAGETQYF	TGCGCCAGCAGCTACGAAGCTGGTGAGACCCAGTACTTC